The clone carrying this T cell receptor (beta chain) was observed a handful of times. Its antigen is unknown. TCRdb called the 5' RACE reads again in MiXCR, with one record for every CDR3 protein. The sample includes around 770,000 distinct CDR3 sequences, approximately 12% seen only once; the top ten take roughly 0.51%. These data belong to a study of CD8 T cells in ankylosing spondylitis. Germline V gene data show CDR1 as SGHRS and CDR2 as YFSETQ. Germline trimming cut 5 bases from V and 9 bases from J; bases unmatched to any gene: 6. The length of the CDR3 is 15 residues. Study conclusions and caveats: Clones linked with disease were CD8+ and fairly uncommon in the peripheral blood. Characteristic, it appeared, of ankylosing spondylitis blood was a TCR beta motif of roughly 8 highly homologous variants. Some motif variants had been reported before (in reactive arthritis synovial fluid and blood).

The V gene is TRBV5-1, the J gene TRBJ2-1; TRBD2 aligns across 15 bases. Sequencing was carried out using blood, either unsorted or a sorted T cell fraction (not recorded which). The receptor was derived from a male donor with ankylosing spondylitis. The CDR3 nucleotides read TGCGCCAGCAGTGGACTAGCGGGAGGGTCCGGTGAGCAGTTCTTC. This encodes CASSGLAGGSGEQFF.